This T cell receptor beta chain was obtained from a study of blood T cell repertoires in COVID-19. The wider study: Donors in the United States, Italy and Spain gave samples during acute or convalescent COVID-19.

Repertoires were generated with immunoSEQ multiplex PCR, while TCRdb's copy carries only in-frame clones and drops some. Among tens of thousands of clones, about four fifths were seen once, and the ten largest hold 12%. Looked up from germline, CDR1 is SGHRS and CDR2 is YFSETQ. This CDR3 contains 16 residues. Trimming took off 2 bases at V and 0 bases at J, with 12 bases between the two ends. Input material: peripheral blood. The receptor comes from a human donor in a cohort sampled during active COVID-19. The chain joins TRBV5-1 to TRBJ2-1; possible D gene TRBD2, 5 bases. DNA for the CDR3: TGCGCCAGCAGCTTAGCGGATTCGAGCTCCTACAATGAGCAGTTCTTC. Translating it yields CASSLADSSSYNEQFF.